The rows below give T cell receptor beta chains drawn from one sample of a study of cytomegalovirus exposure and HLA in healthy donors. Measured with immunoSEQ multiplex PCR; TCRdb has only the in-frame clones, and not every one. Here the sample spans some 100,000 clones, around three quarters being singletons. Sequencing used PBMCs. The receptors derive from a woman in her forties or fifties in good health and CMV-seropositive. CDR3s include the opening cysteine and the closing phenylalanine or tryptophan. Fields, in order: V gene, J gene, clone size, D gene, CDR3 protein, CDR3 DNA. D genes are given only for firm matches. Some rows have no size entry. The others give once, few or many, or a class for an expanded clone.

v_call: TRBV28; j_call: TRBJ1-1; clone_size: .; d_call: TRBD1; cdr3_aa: CASSRDSSWSTEAFF; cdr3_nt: TGTGCCAGCTCCAGGGACAGCTCGTGGAGCACTGAAGCTTTCTTT
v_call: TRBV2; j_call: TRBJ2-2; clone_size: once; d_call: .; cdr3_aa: CASSLAGELFF; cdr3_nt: TGTGCCAGCAGCTTAGCCGGGGAGCTGTTTTTT
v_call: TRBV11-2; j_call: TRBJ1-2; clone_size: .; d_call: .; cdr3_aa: CASSQGVSHTF; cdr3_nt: TGTGCCAGCAGCCAAGGGGTCTCCCACACCTTC
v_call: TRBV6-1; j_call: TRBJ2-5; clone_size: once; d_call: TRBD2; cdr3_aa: CASSEGAAGGAQYF; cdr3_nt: TGTGCCAGCAGTGAAGGGGCCGCGGGGGGAGCCCAGTACTTC
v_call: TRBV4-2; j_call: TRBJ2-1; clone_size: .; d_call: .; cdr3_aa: CASSPGVAELGEQFF; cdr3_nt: TGTGCCAGCAGCCCCGGGGTAGCGGAGCTAGGTGAGCAGTTCTTC
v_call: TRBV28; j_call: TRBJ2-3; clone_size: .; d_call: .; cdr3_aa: CASNLSPIDTQYF; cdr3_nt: TGTGCCAGCAACCTATCGCCGATAGATACGCAGTATTTT
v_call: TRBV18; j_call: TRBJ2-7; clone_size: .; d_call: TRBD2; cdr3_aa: CASSQGRDEQYF; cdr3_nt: TGTGCCAGCTCACAGGGGAGGGACGAGCAGTACTTC
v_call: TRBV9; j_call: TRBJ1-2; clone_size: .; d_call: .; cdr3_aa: CASSPSVNSNYGYTF; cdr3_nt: TGTGCCAGCAGCCCATCGGTGAATTCTAACTATGGCTACACCTTC
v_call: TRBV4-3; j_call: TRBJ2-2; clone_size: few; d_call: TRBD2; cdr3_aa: CASSQVASGSNTGELFF; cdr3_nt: TGCGCCAGCAGCCAAGTGGCTAGCGGGAGCAACACCGGGGAGCTGTTTTTT
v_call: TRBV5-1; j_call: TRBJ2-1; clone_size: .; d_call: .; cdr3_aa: CASSFGTRTGNEQFF; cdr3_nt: TGCGCCAGCAGCTTTGGTACTAGAACCGGCAATGAGCAGTTCTTC
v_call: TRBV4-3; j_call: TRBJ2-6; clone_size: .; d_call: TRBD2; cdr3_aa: CASSQDPGGSSGANVLTF; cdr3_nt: TGCGCCAGCAGCCAAGATCCGGGAGGGAGCTCTGGGGCCAACGTCCTGACTTTC
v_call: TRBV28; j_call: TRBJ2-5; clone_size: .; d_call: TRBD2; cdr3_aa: CASSPRSGRETQYF; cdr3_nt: TGTGCCAGCAGTCCTCGTAGCGGGAGGGAGACCCAGTACTTC
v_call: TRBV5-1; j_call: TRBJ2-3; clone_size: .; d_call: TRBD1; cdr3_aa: CASRTGSQQSTDTQYF; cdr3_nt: TGCGCCAGCAGGACAGGGTCCCAGCAGAGCACAGATACGCAGTATTTT
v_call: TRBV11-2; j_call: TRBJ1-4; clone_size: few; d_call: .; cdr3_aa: CASSLARHEKLFF; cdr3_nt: TGTGCCAGCAGCTTAGCTAGACATGAAAAACTGTTTTTT
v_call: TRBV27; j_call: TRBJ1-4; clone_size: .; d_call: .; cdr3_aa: CASSSQQLNEKLFF; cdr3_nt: TGTGCCAGCAGTTCGCAACAGTTAAATGAAAAACTGTTTTTT
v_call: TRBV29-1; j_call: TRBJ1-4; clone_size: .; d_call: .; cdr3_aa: CSVRGPTNEKLFF; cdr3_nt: TGCAGCGTTCGTGGGCCAACTAATGAAAAACTGTTTTTT
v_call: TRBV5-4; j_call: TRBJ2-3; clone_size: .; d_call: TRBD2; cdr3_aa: CASTPPGGRVTDTQYF; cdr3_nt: TGTGCCAGCACCCCACCGGGCGGGAGGGTAACAGATACGCAGTATTTT
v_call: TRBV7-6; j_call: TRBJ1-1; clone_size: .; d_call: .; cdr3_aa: CASSPPPSRNTEAFF; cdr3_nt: TGTGCCAGCAGCCCCCCTCCGTCCCGGAACACTGAAGCTTTCTTT
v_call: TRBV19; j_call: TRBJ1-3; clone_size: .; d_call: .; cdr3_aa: CASTGVFSGNTIYF; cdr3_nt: TGTGCCAGTACGGGAGTATTCTCTGGAAACACCATATATTTT
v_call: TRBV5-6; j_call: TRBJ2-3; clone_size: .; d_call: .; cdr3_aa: CASSPPRVADTQYF; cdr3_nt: TGTGCCAGCAGCCCTCCGAGGGTAGCAGATACGCAGTATTTT
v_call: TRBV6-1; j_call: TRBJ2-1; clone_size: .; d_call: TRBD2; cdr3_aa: CASSEGRVSEQFF; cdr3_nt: TGTGCCAGCAGTGAGGGGAGGGTAAGCGAGCAGTTCTTC
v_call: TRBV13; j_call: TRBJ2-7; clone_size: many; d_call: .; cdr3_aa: CASSPWGAIKREQYF; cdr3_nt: TGTGCCAGCAGCCCCTGGGGCGCCATTAAGAGAGAGCAGTACTTC
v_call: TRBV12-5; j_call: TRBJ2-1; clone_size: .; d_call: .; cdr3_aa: CASLGPTGTPDNEQFF; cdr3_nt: TGTGCTAGCCTCGGGCCCACCGGGACACCAGACAATGAGCAGTTCTTC
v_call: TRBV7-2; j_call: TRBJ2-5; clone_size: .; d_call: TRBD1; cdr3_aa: CASSRQGAFETQYF; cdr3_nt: TGTGCCAGCAGCCGACAGGGGGCATTTGAGACCCAGTACTTC
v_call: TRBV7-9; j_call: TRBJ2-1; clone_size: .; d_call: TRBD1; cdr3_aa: CASSPTGFGDEQFF; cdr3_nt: TGTGCCAGCAGCCCGACAGGGTTTGGGGATGAGCAGTTCTTC
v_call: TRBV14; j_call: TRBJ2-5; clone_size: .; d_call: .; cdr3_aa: CASSQASGGAETQYF; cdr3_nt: TGTGCCAGCAGCCAAGCCTCTGGGGGGGCGGAGACCCAGTACTTC
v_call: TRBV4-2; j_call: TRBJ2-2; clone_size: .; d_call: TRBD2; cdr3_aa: CASTMEAGVTGELFF; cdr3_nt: TGTGCCAGCACTATGGAGGCGGGAGTTACCGGGGAGCTGTTTTTT
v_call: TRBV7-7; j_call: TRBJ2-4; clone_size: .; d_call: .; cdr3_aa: CASSHPDQGENIQYF; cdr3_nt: TGTGCTAGCAGCCACCCTGATCAGGGTGAAAACATTCAGTACTTC
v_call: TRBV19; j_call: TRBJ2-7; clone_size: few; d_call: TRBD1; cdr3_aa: CASSSTGGPSYEQYF; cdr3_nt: TGTGCCAGTAGTTCTACAGGGGGCCCTTCCTACGAGCAGTACTTC
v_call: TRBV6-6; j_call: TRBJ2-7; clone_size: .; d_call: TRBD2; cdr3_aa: CASSRLAGDYEQYF; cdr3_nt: TGTGCCAGCAGTCGACTAGCGGGAGACTACGAGCAGTACTTC
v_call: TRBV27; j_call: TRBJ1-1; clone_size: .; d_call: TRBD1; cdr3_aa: CASSGRDSSLTNPFF; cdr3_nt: TGTGCCAGCAGTGGAAGGGACAGCTCCCTAACAAATCCTTTCTTT
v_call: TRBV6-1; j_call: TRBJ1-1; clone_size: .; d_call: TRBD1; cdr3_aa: CASSGTLGTANTEAFF; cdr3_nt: TGTGCCAGCAGTGGTACACTTGGGACAGCCAACACTGAAGCTTTCTTT
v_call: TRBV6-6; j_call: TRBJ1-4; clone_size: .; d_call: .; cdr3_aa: CASRLRVEGLEKLFF; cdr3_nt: TGTGCCAGCAGGCTCAGGGTGGAGGGTTTGGAAAAACTGTTTTTT
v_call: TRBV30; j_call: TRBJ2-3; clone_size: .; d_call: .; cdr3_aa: CAWSLGLSSDTQYF; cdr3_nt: TGTGCCTGGTCACTAGGGTTGAGCTCAGATACGCAGTATTTT
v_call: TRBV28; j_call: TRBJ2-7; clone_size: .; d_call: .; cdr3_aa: CASSLRAGWSYEQYF; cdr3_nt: TGTGCCAGCAGTTTACGGGCAGGGTGGTCCTACGAGCAGTACTTC
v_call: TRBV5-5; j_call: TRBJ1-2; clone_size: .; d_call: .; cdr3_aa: CASSLGSGGRYGYTF; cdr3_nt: TGTGCCAGCAGCTTGGGGAGTGGAGGGCGATATGGCTACACCTTC
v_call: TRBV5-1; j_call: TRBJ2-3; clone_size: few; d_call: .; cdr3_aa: CASSLEEADTQYF; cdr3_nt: TGCGCCAGCAGCTTGGAGGAGGCAGATACGCAGTATTTT
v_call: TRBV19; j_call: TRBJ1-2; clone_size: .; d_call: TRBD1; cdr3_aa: CASSTSGQGHDYGYTF; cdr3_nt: TGTGCCAGTAGTACGTCAGGACAGGGACACGACTATGGCTACACCTTC
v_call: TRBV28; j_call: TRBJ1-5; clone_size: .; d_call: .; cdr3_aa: CASTVGGGGSNQPQHF; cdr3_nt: TGTGCCAGCACCGTGGGTGGGGGGGGCAGCAATCAGCCCCAGCATTTT
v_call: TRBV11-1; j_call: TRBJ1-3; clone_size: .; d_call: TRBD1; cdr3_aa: CASSIGTAGNTIYF; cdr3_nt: TGTGCCAGCAGCATCGGGACAGCTGGAAACACCATATATTTT